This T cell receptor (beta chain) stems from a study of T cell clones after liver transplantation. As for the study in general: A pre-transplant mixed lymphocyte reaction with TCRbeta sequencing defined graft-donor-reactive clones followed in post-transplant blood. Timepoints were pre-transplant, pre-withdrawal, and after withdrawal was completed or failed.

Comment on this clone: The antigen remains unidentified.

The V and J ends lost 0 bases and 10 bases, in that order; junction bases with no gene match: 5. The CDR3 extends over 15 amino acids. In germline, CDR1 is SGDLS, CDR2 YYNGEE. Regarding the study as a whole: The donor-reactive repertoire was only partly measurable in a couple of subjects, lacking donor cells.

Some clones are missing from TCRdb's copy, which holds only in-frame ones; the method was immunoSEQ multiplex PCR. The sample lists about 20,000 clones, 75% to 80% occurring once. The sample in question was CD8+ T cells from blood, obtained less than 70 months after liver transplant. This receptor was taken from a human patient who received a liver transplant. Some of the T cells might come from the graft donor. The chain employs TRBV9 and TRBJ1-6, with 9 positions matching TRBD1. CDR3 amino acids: CASSVEDRGGSPLHF. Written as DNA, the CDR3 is TGTGCCAGCAGCGTAGAGGACAGGGGAGGGTCACCCCTCCACTTT.